The T cell receptor (beta chain) under discussion was sequenced for a study of blood T cell repertoires in COVID-19. About the research overall: The United States, Italy and Spain supplied acute and convalescent COVID-19 samples. The cDNA or gDNA used as material had been derived from T cells, B-cell-depleted T cells, or PBMCs.

Under the authors' procedure: Estimation of nucleated cell counts relied on the amplification of reference gene primers. Clones were sequenced by immunoSEQ multiplex PCR, and TCRdb holds only the in-frame ones, with some missing. That table is the source of V, J and clone size, and D and trimming were worked out from the DNA. Among hundreds of thousands of clones, under 90% were seen once, and the ten largest hold 8.5% to 9.5%. CDR3 size: 14 residues. Looked up from germline, CDR1 is LNHDA and CDR2 is SQIVND (reference sequence). Unmatched junction bases numbered 9, after V lost 8 bases and J lost 6 bases.

The chain has TRBV19 and TRBJ1-3, with 8 bases aligning to TRBD1. This TCR derives from a woman in her forties or fifties who had recovered from COVID-19. The specimen sequenced was peripheral blood. The DNA for the CDR3 is TGTGCCAGTCAAGACAGGGGAAAAGCAAACACCATATATTTT. This encodes CASQDRGKANTIYF.